This T cell receptor beta chain is drawn from a study of cytomegalovirus exposure and HLA in healthy donors. This clone was counted a single time. The antigen is undetermined. Vbeta (60) and Jbeta (13) primers were used in the PCR. Sequenced by immunoSEQ multiplex PCR; TCRdb stores in-frame clones only, minus some. This sample carries 95,000 to 110,000 clones, over 60% of them seen once, and the ten largest clones take 4.2%. Losses at the gene ends were 3 bases for V and 10 bases for J; bases not matched to a gene: 4. The CDR3 sequence is 15 residues long. Germline values: CDR1 SGHVS, CDR2 FNYEAQ. Study-level findings and limits: The study flagged approximately 180 TCR beta chains as cytomegalovirus-associated.

Sample: PBMCs. The clonotype was recovered from a male donor in good health and CMV-seronegative. The rearrangement uses TRBV7-6 and TRBJ2-1, with TRBD2 identical over 15 bases. DNA of the CDR3: TGTGCCAGCAGCTTCGGACTAGCGGGAGGGGGGGAGCAGTTCTTC. This gives the protein CASSFGLAGGGEQFF. Based on the CDR3 plus reference TRBV7-6 and TRBJ2-1, the full variable domain is GAGVSQSPRYKVTKRGQDVALRCDPISGHVSLYWYRQALGQGPEFLTYFNYEAQQDKSGLPNDRFSAERPEGSISTLTIQRTEQRDSAMYRCASSFGLAGGGEQFFGPGTRLTVL.